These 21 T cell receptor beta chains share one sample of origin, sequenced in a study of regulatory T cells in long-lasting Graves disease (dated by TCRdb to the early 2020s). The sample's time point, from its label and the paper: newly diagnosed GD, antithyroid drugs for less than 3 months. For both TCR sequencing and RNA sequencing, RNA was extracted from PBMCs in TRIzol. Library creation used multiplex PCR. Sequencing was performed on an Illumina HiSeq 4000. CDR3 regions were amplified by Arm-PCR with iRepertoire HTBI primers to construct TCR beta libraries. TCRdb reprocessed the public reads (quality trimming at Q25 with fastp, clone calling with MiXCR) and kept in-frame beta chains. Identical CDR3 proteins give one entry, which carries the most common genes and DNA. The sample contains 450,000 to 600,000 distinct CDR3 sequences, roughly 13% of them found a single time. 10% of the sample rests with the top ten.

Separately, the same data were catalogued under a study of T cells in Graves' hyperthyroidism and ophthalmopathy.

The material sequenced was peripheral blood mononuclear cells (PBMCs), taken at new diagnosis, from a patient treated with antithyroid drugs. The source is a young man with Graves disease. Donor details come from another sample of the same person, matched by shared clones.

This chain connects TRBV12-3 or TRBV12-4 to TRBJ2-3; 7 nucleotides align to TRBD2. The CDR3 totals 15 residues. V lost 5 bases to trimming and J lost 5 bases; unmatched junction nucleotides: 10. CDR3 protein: CASSPSSGWGDTQYF. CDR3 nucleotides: TGTGCCAGCAGTCCTTCTAGCGGTTGGGGAGATACGCAGTATTTT.

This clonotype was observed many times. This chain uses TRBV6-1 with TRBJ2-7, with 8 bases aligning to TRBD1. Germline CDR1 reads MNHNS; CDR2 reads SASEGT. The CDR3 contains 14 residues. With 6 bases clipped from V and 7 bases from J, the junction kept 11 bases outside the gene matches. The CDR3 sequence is CASRPRDRSREQYF. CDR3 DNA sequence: TGTGCCAGCAGGCCAAGGGACAGGTCCCGTGAGCAGTACTTC.

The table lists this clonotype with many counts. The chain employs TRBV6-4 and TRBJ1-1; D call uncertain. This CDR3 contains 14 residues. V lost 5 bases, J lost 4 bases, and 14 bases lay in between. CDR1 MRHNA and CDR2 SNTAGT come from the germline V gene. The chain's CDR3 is CASSQSAFGTEAFF. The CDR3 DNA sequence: TGTGCCAGCAGTCAGAGCGCATTTGGCACTGAAGCTTTCTTT.

CDR3 residues: CSARDPSGSPAYEQYF. The CDR3 nucleotides read TGCAGTGCTAGAGACCCTAGCGGGAGCCCGGCCTACGAGCAGTACTTC. The chain recombines TRBV20-1 with TRBJ2-7; TRBD2 matches 10 bases. The germline V gene encodes CDR1 DFQATT and CDR2 SNEGSKA (reference sequence). The V and J ends lost 0 bases and 2 bases, in that order; junction bases with no gene match: 7. The CDR3 has 16 amino acids.

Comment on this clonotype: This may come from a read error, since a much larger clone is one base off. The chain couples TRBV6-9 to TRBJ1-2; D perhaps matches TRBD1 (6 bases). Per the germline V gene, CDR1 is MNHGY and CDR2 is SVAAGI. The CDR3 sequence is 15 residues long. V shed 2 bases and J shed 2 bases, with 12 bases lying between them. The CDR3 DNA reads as TGTGCCAGCAGTTATGAGCAGGGGACGAACTATGGCTACACCTTC. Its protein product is CASSYEQGTNYGYTF.

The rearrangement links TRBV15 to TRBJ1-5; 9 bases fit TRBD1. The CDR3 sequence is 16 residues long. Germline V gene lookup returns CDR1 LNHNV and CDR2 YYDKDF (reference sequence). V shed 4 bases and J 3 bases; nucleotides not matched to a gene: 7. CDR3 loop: CATSIERTGVNQPQHF. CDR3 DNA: TGTGCCACCAGCATAGAAAGGACAGGGGTCAATCAGCCCCAGCATTTT.

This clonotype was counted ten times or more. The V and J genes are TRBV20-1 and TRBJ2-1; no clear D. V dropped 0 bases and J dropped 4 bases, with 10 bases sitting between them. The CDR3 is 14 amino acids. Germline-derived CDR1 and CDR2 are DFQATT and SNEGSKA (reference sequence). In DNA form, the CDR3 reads TGCAGTGCTAGAGATTTTAACGGTTACAATGAGCAGTTCTTC. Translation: CSARDFNGYNEQFF.

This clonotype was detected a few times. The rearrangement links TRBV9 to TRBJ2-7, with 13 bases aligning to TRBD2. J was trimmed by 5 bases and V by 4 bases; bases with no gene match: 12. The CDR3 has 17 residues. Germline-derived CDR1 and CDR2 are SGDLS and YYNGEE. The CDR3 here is CASSPRLAGGSGNEQYF. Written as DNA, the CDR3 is TGTGCCAGCAGCCCCAGACTAGCGGGAGGCTCAGGCAACGAGCAGTACTTC.

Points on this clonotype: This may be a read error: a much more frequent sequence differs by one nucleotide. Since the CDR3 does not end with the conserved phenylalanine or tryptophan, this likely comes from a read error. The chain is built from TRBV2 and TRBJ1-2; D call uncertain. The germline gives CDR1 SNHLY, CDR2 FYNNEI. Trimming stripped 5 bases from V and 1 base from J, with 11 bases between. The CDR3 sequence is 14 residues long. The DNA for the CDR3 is TGTGCCAGCAGTTTATCGGCGGGTAACTATGGCTACACCCTC. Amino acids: CASSLSAGNYGYTL.

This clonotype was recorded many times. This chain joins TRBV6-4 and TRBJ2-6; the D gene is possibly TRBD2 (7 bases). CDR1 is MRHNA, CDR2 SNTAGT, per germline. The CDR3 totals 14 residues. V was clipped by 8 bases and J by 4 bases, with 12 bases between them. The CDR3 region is CASEGGTGANVLTF. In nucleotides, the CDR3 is TGTGCCAGCGAGGGGGGGACCGGGGCCAACGTCCTGACTTTC.

CDR3 coding DNA: TGTGCCTGGAGGGAACACAGAGAGCAGTACTTC. Residues: CAWREHREQYF. The chain couples TRBV30 to TRBJ2-7; D is uncertain. Germline V gene lookup returns CDR1 GTSNPN and CDR2 SVGIG (reference sequence). CDR3 size: 11 residues. Trimming stripped 3 bases from V and 7 bases from J, with 10 bases between.

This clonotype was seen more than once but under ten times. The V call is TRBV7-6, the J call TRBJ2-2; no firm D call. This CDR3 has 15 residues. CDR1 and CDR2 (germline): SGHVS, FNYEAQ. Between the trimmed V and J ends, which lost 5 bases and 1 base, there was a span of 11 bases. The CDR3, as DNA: TGTGCCAGCAGCGCTGGGCTGAGGAACACCGGGGAGCTGTTTTTT. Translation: CASSAGLRNTGELFF.

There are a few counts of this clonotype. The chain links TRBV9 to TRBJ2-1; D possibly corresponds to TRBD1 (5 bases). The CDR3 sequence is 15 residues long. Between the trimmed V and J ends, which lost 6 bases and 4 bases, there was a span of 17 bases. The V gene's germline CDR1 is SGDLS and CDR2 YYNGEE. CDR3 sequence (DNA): TGTGCCAGCATAGGGGCTAACCCCCCTTACAATGAGCAGTTCTTC. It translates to CASIGANPPYNEQFF.

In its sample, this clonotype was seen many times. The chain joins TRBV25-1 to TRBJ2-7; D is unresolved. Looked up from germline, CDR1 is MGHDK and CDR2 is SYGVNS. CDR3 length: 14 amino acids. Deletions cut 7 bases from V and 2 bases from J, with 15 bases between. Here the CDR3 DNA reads TGTGCCAGCACGTCCTCAGGTGGACCCTACGAGCAGTACTTC. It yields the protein CASTSSGGPYEQYF.

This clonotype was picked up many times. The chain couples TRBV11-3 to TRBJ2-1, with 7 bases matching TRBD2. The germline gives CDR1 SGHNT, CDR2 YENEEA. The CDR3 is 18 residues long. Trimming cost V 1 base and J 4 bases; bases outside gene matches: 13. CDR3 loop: CASSLGQGYASGYNEQFF. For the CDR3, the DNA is TGTGCCAGCAGCTTAGGCCAAGGGTATGCTAGCGGATACAATGAGCAGTTCTTC.

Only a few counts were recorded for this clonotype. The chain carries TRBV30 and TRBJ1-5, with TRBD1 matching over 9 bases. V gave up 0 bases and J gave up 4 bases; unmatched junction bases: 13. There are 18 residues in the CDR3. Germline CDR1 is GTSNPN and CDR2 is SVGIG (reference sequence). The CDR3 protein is CAWSVGARTGQGNQPQHF. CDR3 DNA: TGTGCCTGGAGTGTTGGCGCTCGAACGGGACAGGGAAATCAGCCCCAGCATTTT.

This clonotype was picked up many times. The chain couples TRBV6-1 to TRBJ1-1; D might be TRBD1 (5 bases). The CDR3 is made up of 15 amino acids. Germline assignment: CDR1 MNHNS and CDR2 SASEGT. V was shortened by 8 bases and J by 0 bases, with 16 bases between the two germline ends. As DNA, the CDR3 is TGTGCCAGCCGAGACAGAATTGGCCTGAACACTGAAGCTTTCTTT. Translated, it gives CASRDRIGLNTEAFF.

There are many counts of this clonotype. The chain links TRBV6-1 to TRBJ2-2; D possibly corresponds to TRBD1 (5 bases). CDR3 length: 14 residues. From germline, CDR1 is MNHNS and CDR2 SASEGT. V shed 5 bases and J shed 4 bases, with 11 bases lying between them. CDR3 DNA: TGTGCCAGCAGTCAAACAGGCGGCACCGGGGAGCTGTTTTTT. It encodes CASSQTGGTGELFF.

The CDR3 DNA reads TGTGCCATCGGCAGGGAGAGTCAAAACATTCAGTACTTC. Translated, it gives CAIGRESQNIQYF. The V gene is TRBV10-3, the J gene TRBJ2-4; D tentatively reads TRBD1 or TRBD2 (5 bases each). CDR1 is ENHRY, CDR2 SYGVKD, per germline. This CDR3 has 13 amino acids. Trimming stripped 8 bases from V and 5 bases from J, with 13 bases between.

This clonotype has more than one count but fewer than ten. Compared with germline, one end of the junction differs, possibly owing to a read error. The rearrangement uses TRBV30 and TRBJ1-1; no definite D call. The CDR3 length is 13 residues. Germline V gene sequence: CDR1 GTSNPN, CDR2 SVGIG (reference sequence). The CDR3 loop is CARSYEKNTEAFF. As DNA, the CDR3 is TGTGCCCGGAGTTATGAGAAGAACACTGAAGCTTTCTTT. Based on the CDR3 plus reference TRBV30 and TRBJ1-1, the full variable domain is SQTIHQWPATLVQPVGSPLSLECTVEGTSNPNLYWYRQAAGRGLQLLFYSVGIGQISSEVPQNLSASRPQDRQFILSSKKLLLSDSGFYLCARSYEKNTEAFFGQGTRLTVV.

The CDR3: CAWSVRGNTGNTIYF. In nucleotides, the CDR3 is TGTGCCTGGAGTGTTCGGGGGAATACTGGAAACACCATATATTTT. The V and J genes are TRBV30 and TRBJ1-3; tentatively, D is TRBD1 (5 bases). Germline values: CDR1 GTSNPN, CDR2 SVGIG (reference sequence). V was cut by 0 bases and J by 2 bases, with 11 bases left in between. This CDR3 contains 15 residues.